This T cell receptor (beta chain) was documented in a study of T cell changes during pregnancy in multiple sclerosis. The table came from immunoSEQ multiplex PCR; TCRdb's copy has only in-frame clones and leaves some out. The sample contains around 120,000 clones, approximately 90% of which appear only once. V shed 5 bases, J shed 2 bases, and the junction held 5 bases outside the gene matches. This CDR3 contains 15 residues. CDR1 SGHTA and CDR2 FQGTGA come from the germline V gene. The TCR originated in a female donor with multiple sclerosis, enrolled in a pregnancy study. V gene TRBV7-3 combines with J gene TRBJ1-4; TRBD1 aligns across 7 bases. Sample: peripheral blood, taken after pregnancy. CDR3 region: CASSATGATNEKLFF. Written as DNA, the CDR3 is TGTGCCAGCAGCGCCACAGGGGCCACTAATGAAAAACTGTTTTTT.